The rows below give T cell receptor beta chains drawn from one sample of a study of T-cell memory formation after mild COVID-19. TCRdb recomputed calls from the 5' RACE reads with MiXCR, one row per CDR3 protein. Of approximately 290,000 distinct CDR3 sequences listed, approximately 19% are singletons. Sequencing was performed on PBMCs or a T cell subset sorted from them (not recorded which). Receptor source: a man aged 18 to 30 who had mild COVID-19 (a few samples of this study predate the infection). Cell type and time point are not known. Both conserved end residues are part of each CDR3. A D gene is named only where the DNA matches it firmly. Part of the rows lack a size; the others show once, few, many or a class for expanded clones.

TRBV4-3	TRBJ1-2	.	.	CASSQELSWEGYTF	TGCGCCAGCAGCCAAGAGTTAAGCTGGGAAGGCTACACCTTC
TRBV29-1	TRBJ1-1	.	few	CSVDWGAGAEAFF	TGCAGCGTTGACTGGGGGGCCGGGGCTGAAGCTTTCTTT
TRBV6-5	TRBJ2-2	.	.	CASSYIRANTGELFF	TGTGCCAGCAGTTACATCAGGGCGAACACCGGGGAGCTGTTTTTT
TRBV6-2/TRBV6-3	TRBJ2-6	TRBD1	many	CASSRGRGANVLTF	TGTGCCAGCAGCAGGGGGCGTGGGGCCAACGTCCTGACTTTC
TRBV2	TRBJ2-3	.	few	CASTSPMVTDTQYF	TGTGCCAGCACCAGTCCGATGGTCACAGATACGCAGTATTTT
TRBV5-6	TRBJ2-7	.	few	CASSLGARLRYEQYF	TGTGCCAGCAGCTTGGGGGCCAGGCTCCGCTACGAGCAGTACTTC
TRBV18	TRBJ2-5	TRBD1	few	CASSPRQGSSSETQYF	TGTGCCAGCTCACCACGACAGGGGAGTAGTTCGGAGACCCAGTACTTC
TRBV5-1	TRBJ2-1	TRBD2	many	CASSARLAATLDNEQFF	TGCGCCAGCAGCGCCCGACTAGCGGCCACCCTAGACAATGAGCAGTTCTTC
TRBV9	TRBJ1-6	.	few	CASSSRGYSPLHF	TGTGCCAGCAGCTCCAGGGGTTATTCACCCCTCCACTTT
TRBV7-3	TRBJ1-5	.	few	CASRSMEYGNQPQHF	TGTGCCAGCCGATCTATGGAGTATGGCAATCAGCCCCAGCATTTT
TRBV20-1	TRBJ1-6	.	few	CSARDQGLGSPLHF	TGCAGTGCTAGAGATCAAGGGTTGGGGTCACCCCTCCACTTT
TRBV7-8	TRBJ2-1	.	.	CASSPRRVRVTSNEQFF	TGTGCCAGCAGCCCGCGGCGCGTCCGGGTTACTTCCAATGAGCAGTTCTTC
TRBV7-9	TRBJ2-3	.	.	CASSPRSGGTTDTQYF	TGTGCCAGCAGTCCGAGGTCAGGGGGGACCACAGATACGCAGTATTTT
TRBV7-9	TRBJ1-5	.	.	CAVHPRPQHF	TGTGCCGTGCATCCAAGGCCCCAGCATTTT
TRBV2	TRBJ1-5	TRBD1	.	CASRDRGNQPQHF	TGTGCCAGCAGGGACAGGGGCAATCAGCCCCAGCATTTT
TRBV2	TRBJ1-4	.	.	CASGLPARAGEKLFF	TGTGCCAGCGGGTTACCGGCCAGGGCGGGTGAAAAACTGTTTTTT
TRBV5-8	TRBJ2-1	.	few	CASRGERDEQFF	TGTGCCAGCCGCGGGGAGCGGGATGAGCAGTTCTTC
TRBV29-1	TRBJ2-5	.	.	CSVEVKGETQYF	TGCAGCGTTGAGGTGAAGGGAGAGACCCAGTACTTC
TRBV4-1	TRBJ1-2	TRBD1	.	CASSRPGGAKSGYTF	TGCGCCAGCAGCCGACCAGGGGGCGCGAAGAGTGGCTACACCTTC
TRBV4-3	TRBJ2-1	TRBD1	.	CASSQAGTGVDEQFF	TGCGCCAGCAGCCAGGCGGGGACAGGGGTCGATGAGCAGTTCTTC
TRBV6-5	TRBJ2-7	.	.	CASSYRPLAGYEQYF	TGTGCCAGCAGTTACCGCCCTCTCGCCGGCTACGAGCAGTACTTC
TRBV7-6	TRBJ2-1	.	.	CASSPQAGRFF	TGTGCCAGCAGCCCTCAAGCCGGGCGGTTCTTC
TRBV29-1	TRBJ2-3	.	.	CSGRDSTDTQYF	TGCAGCGGCCGGGACAGCACAGATACGCAGTATTTT
TRBV12-3/TRBV12-4	TRBJ2-5	.	few	CASSPARQETQYF	TGTGCCAGCAGTCCCGCTCGGCAAGAGACCCAGTACTTC
TRBV5-1	TRBJ2-3	TRBD2	few	CASWTSGVRDTQYF	TGCGCCAGCTGGACTAGCGGGGTAAGAGATACGCAGTATTTT